The rows below give T cell receptor beta chains drawn from one sample of a study of T cells in localized non-small cell lung cancer. Using immunoSEQ multiplex PCR, the repertoire was profiled, and TCRdb retains in-frame clones only, with some absent. The data contain tens of thousands of clones, almost 85% of them singletons. Source: peripheral blood, taken before any cancer treatment. Every receptor here comes from a female donor at least 60 years old with stage I lung adenocarcinoma. CDR3s include the opening cysteine and the closing phenylalanine or tryptophan. A D gene is named only where the DNA matches it firmly. Expanded clones get a size class; other rows say once, few or many, or leave the size out.

TRBV5-4	-	-	TRBJ1-4	TGTGCCAGCAGCCTGTACGAGGGTAGAGAAAAACTGTTTTTT	CASSLYEGREKLFF
TRBV11-3	TRBD2	-	TRBJ2-1	TGTGCCAGCAGAGGCCTAGCGGGGGAGGTGAATGAGCAGTTCTTC	CASRGLAGEVNEQFF
TRBV11-3	-	-	TRBJ2-3	TGTGCCAGCAGCTTGGGGGCGGGTAGGAGCACAGATACGCAGTATTTT	CASSLGAGRSTDTQYF
TRBV11-2	-	-	TRBJ1-2	TGTGCCAGCAGCCGGCAGGGTCCTAACTATGGCTACACCTTC	CASSRQGPNYGYTF
TRBV19	-	-	TRBJ1-5	TGTGCCAGTACCCGGACAGTTCTTGACAATCAGCCCCAGCATTTT	CASTRTVLDNQPQHF
TRBV5-1	-	once	TRBJ1-6	TGCGCCAGCAGCTTAACAAGCTCCTATAATTCACCCCTCCACTTT	CASSLTSSYNSPLHF
TRBV7-2	TRBD1	-	TRBJ2-3	TGTGCCAGCAGCTTAAAGGGGACAGGAGGCGGAGGTACGCAGTATTTT	CASSLKGTGGGGTQYF
TRBV13	-	-	TRBJ2-1	TGTGCCAGCAGCTTGGCTGGGCTTAATGAGCAGTTCTTC	CASSLAGLNEQFF
TRBV18	-	-	TRBJ2-7	TGTGCCAGCTCACGAGACAGGAACGAGCAGTACTTC	CASSRDRNEQYF
TRBV6-4	-	-	TRBJ2-7	TGTGCCAGCCAGACAGATGACGAGCAGTACTTC	CASQTDDEQYF
TRBV6-1	-	-	TRBJ1-5	TGTGCCAGCACCCCTTCCGGAAACAATCAGCCCCAGCATTTT	CASTPSGNNQPQHF
TRBV2	-	-	TRBJ2-1	TGTGCCAGCAGTGAAGGGGTTAGCTCCTACAATGAGCAGTTCTTC	CASSEGVSSYNEQFF
TRBV30	-	-	TRBJ2-6	TGTGCCTGGAGGGACATTAGCTCTGGGGCCAACGTCCTGACTTTC	CAWRDISSGANVLTF
TRBV10-1	-	-	TRBJ2-1	TGCGCCAGCAGTGCTTGGGACGGTAAAGACAATGAGCAGTTCTTC	CASSAWDGKDNEQFF
TRBV9	TRBD1	-	TRBJ2-2	TGTGCCAGCAGCGTAGATGACAGGGAGAACACCGGGGAGCTGTTTTTT	CASSVDDRENTGELFF
TRBV7-6	TRBD1	-	TRBJ2-2	TGTGCCAGCAGCTCTTACAGGGGCGGAACCGGGGAGCTGTTTTTT	CASSSYRGGTGELFF
TRBV27	TRBD1	-	TRBJ1-5	TGTGCCAGCAGTTCTCACGGACAGGGAGGCCCCCGCAATCAGCCCCAGCATTTT	CASSSHGQGGPRNQPQHF
TRBV5-1	-	few	TRBJ1-3	TGCGCCAGCAGCCCGGGGGAACGGCTTTCTGGAAACACCATATATTTT	CASSPGERLSGNTIYF
TRBV2	TRBD2	-	TRBJ2-3	TGTGCCAGATCAATAGCGGGAGGATCCACAGATACGCAGTATTTT	CARSIAGGSTDTQYF
TRBV7-2	TRBD1	-	TRBJ2-7	TGTGCCAGCAGCATCCAGGGACAGGTGGGGAACTACGAGCAGTACTTC	CASSIQGQVGNYEQYF
TRBV18	TRBD1	-	TRBJ1-2	TGTGCCAGCTCGTCTGGGACAGGGGGCGACTATGGCTACACCTTC	CASSSGTGGDYGYTF
TRBV7-6	TRBD2	-	TRBJ2-4	TGTGCCTGCCGCGCTAGCGGGAGTTTAAACATTCAGTACTTC	CACRASGSLNIQYF
TRBV5-1	-	-	TRBJ1-1	TGCGCCAGCTACGCCGGGACTTCGAACACTGAAGCTTTCTTT	CASYAGTSNTEAFF
TRBV7-8	-	-	TRBJ2-6	TGTGCCAGCAGCTTCCCCGGGCGGCCATCTGGGGCCAACGTCCTGACTTTC	CASSFPGRPSGANVLTF
TRBV2	-	-	TRBJ2-3	TGTGCCAGCAGTGAAAGGAAGGGTCCAGATACGCAGTATTTT	CASSERKGPDTQYF
TRBV11-3	-	-	TRBJ1-1	TGTGCCAGCAGCTTATTCGCCGATGGGGAAGCTTTCTTT	CASSLFADGEAFF
TRBV19	TRBD1	-	TRBJ1-1	TGTGCCAGTAGAGACCGGGACAGGTTGAACACTGAAGCTTTCTTT	CASRDRDRLNTEAFF
TRBV10-1	-	few	TRBJ1-1	TGCGCCAGCAGTGTTCAGGGGAACACTGAAGCTTTCTTT	CASSVQGNTEAFF
TRBV7-3	-	-	TRBJ2-2	TGTGCCAGCAGCTCCAGATGGCGGGTCTCGAACACCGGGGAGCTGTTTTTT	CASSSRWRVSNTGELFF
TRBV6-1	TRBD1	once	TRBJ1-6	TGTGCCAGCTCAGGGGGTATTACCTATAATTCACCCCTCCACTTT	CASSGGITYNSPLHF
TRBV18	-	-	TRBJ2-7	TGTGCCAGCTCACTAGGTTTTGACGGCGAGCAGTACTTC	CASSLGFDGEQYF
TRBV6-1	-	-	TRBJ2-1	TGTGCCAGCAGTGAGACGCGCGCGGGCCCGAATGAGCAGTTCTTC	CASSETRAGPNEQFF
TRBV27	TRBD1	few	TRBJ2-5	TGTGCCAGCAGGACCGGGACAGGGGAAGTGACCCAGTACTTC	CASRTGTGEVTQYF
TRBV2	-	few	TRBJ1-1	TGTGCCAGCAGTGTACAGGGTGGTAGGAACACTGAAGCTTTCTTT	CASSVQGGRNTEAFF
TRBV11-1	TRBD2	once	TRBJ2-1	TGTGCCAGCAGCTCGACACTAGCGGGAGGGCCCTCCTACAATGAGCAGTTCTTC	CASSSTLAGGPSYNEQFF
TRBV28	-	-	TRBJ1-5	TGTGCCAGCACGGGGAGCAATCAGCCCCAGCATTTT	CASTGSNQPQHF
TRBV6-1	-	-	TRBJ2-5	TGTGCCAGCAGGAGGGCCAGGGGAGAGACCCAGTACTTC	CASRRARGETQYF
TRBV7-3	-	-	TRBJ1-2	TGTGCCAGCAGCCCTGGTTCGGGGGTGAACTATGGCTACACCTTC	CASSPGSGVNYGYTF
TRBV15	-	-	TRBJ2-3	TGTGCCACCAGCAGAGGGGAGGGGGGTACATTCACAGATACGCAGTATTTT	CATSRGEGGTFTDTQYF
TRBV2	-	many	TRBJ1-5	TGTGCCAGCACAAGGTTACAGGGCAGCAATCAGCCCCAGCATTTT	CASTRLQGSNQPQHF
TRBV7-3	-	few	TRBJ1-6	TGTGCCAGCAGCTTAACGAACAGGAATTCACCCCTCCACTTT	CASSLTNRNSPLHF
TRBV11-2	-	-	TRBJ2-5	TGTGCCAGCAGGGTAGGAGGGGGCGAGACCCAGTACTTC	CASRVGGGETQYF